Listed below are T cell receptor beta chains from one sample, sequenced in a study of T-cell reconstitution after alpha-beta-depleted transplantation in children. Each CDR3 protein is one row after TCRdb ran MiXCR on the PCR reads. The sample comprises some 600,000 distinct CDR3 sequences, over 10% of which are singletons, and about 2.2% rests with the top ten. This sample comprised PBMCs, mostly from graft donor cells, obtained 360 days after TCRalphabeta/CD19-depleted stem cell transplant. Source of these receptors: a male patient between 5 and 17 years old who had a stem cell transplant for acute myeloid leukemia, so the T cells may come from the graft donor. Each CDR3 is given with its conserved first and last residue. The order of the fields is J gene, clone size, V gene, D gene, CDR3 protein, CDR3 DNA. A D gene is named only where the DNA matches it firmly. Clone sizes are given selectively: once, few, many, or a class where the clone is expanded.

TRBJ2-3 | - | TRBV20-1 | - | CSAGWTLSTDTQYF | TGCAGTGCTGGATGGACACTTAGCACAGATACGCAGTATTTT
TRBJ2-1 | - | TRBV27 | TRBD1 | CASSLSTTGWNEQFF | TGTGCCAGCAGTTTATCAACGACAGGGTGGAATGAGCAGTTCTTC
TRBJ2-2 | few | TRBV28 | TRBD2 | CASSLSPAGGGTGELFF | TGTGCCAGCAGTTTAAGTCCCGCGGGAGGTGGCACCGGGGAGCTGTTTTTT
TRBJ1-4 | many | TRBV7-6 | - | CASSSTGLPEKLFF | TGTGCCAGCAGCTCCACAGGGCTCCCTGAAAAACTGTTTTTT
TRBJ2-7 | few | TRBV4-2 | - | CASSQDEGIRDEQYF | TGTGCCAGCAGCCAAGATGAGGGGATTAGAGACGAGCAGTACTTC
TRBJ2-7 | once | TRBV9 | - | CASSVGGASSTYEQYF | TGTGCCAGCAGCGTAGGTGGGGCCAGTAGCACCTACGAGCAGTACTTC
TRBJ2-1 | few | TRBV7-4 | - | CAMIRSRSSYNEQFF | TGTGCTATGATCCGGAGCAGGAGCTCCTACAATGAGCAGTTCTTC
TRBJ2-7 | - | TRBV28 | - | CASSSLTVSYEQYF | TGTGCCAGCAGTTCCCTGACGGTCTCCTACGAGCAGTACTTC
TRBJ2-7 | - | TRBV7-9 | - | CASSGWGIGVYEQYF | TGTGCCAGCAGCGGCTGGGGGATAGGGGTATACGAGCAGTACTTC
TRBJ2-1 | - | TRBV6-1 | TRBD2 | CASRKGLAGEIRFF | TGTGCCAGCAGAAAAGGACTAGCGGGAGAAATCCGGTTCTTC
TRBJ1-2 | - | TRBV7-2 | TRBD1 | CASSSATGGWGYTF | TGTGCCAGCAGCTCAGCGACAGGGGGCTGGGGCTACACCTTC
TRBJ2-7 | many | TRBV11-2 | TRBD2 | CASSWGLAHEQYF | TGTGCCAGCAGCTGGGGACTAGCCCACGAGCAGTACTTC
TRBJ2-1 | - | TRBV5-1 | - | CASSSTRRGTYNEQFF | TGCGCCAGCAGCTCGACTCGTAGGGGGACCTACAATGAGCAGTTCTTC
TRBJ2-1 | - | TRBV20-1 | TRBD2 | CSARETRASGNRNEQFF | TGCAGTGCTAGAGAAACTCGGGCTAGCGGGAATCGCAATGAGCAGTTCTTC
TRBJ2-1 | many | TRBV7-2 | - | CASSYNFASYNEQFF | TGTGCCAGCAGCTACAACTTTGCCAGCTACAATGAGCAGTTCTTC
TRBJ2-3 | - | TRBV7-8 | - | CASFPPRESTDTQYF | TGTGCCAGTTTTCCCCCCCGGGAGAGCACAGATACGCAGTATTTT
TRBJ2-1 | - | TRBV24-1 | TRBD2 | CATSDPGLAGSILGNEQFF | TGTGCCACCAGTGACCCCGGACTAGCGGGATCAATCCTTGGCAATGAGCAGTTCTTC
TRBJ2-7 | few | TRBV11-2 | TRBD2 | CASSLTSGRLYEQYF | TGTGCCAGCAGCCTAACTAGCGGGAGGCTCTACGAGCAGTACTTC
TRBJ2-7 | few | TRBV24-1 | TRBD1 | CATSDSTTGPTMGQYF | TGTGCCACCAGTGATTCCACGACAGGGCCAACAATGGGGCAGTACTTC
TRBJ2-1 | - | TRBV29-1 | TRBD2 | CSVFSGRASNEQFF | TGCAGCGTATTTAGCGGGAGGGCTTCAAATGAGCAGTTCTTC
TRBJ2-5 | - | TRBV28 | TRBD2 | CASRQAGETQYF | TGTGCCAGCAGGCAAGCGGGGGAGACCCAGTACTTC
TRBJ2-1 | many | TRBV7-2 | TRBD2 | CASSLVRTSGYNEQFF | TGTGCCAGCAGCTTAGTAAGGACTAGCGGATACAATGAGCAGTTCTTC
TRBJ2-3 | many | TRBV7-2 | - | CASSFRDYTDTQYF | TGTGCCAGCAGCTTCAGAGATTACACAGATACGCAGTATTTT
TRBJ2-4 | - | TRBV4-2 | - | CASSQDFGGFGKNIQYF | TGTGCCAGCAGCCAAGATTTCGGCGGTTTTGGCAAAAACATTCAGTACTTC
TRBJ2-2 | - | TRBV24-1 | - | CATSEQVSPGELFF | TGTGCCACCAGTGAACAAGTTTCCCCCGGGGAGCTGTTTTTT
TRBJ2-1 | many | TRBV2 | - | CASSERFLNNEQFF | TGTGCCAGCAGTGAAAGGTTTTTAAACAATGAGCAGTTCTTC
TRBJ1-4 | - | TRBV27 | - | CASGPFRGREVEKLFF | TGTGCCAGCGGCCCCTTCCGAGGCAGGGAAGTTGAAAAACTGTTTTTT
TRBJ2-1 | few | TRBV4-3 | - | CASSLVRKQAYNEQFF | TGCGCCAGCAGCCTCGTTCGCAAACAGGCCTACAATGAGCAGTTCTTC
TRBJ2-3 | few | TRBV4-3 | TRBD2 | CASSQEGGLAGWDGDTQYF | TGCGCCAGCAGCCAAGAGGGCGGACTAGCGGGCTGGGACGGGGATACGCAGTATTTT
TRBJ2-7 | few | TRBV7-6 | - | CASSLDVATGGHEQYF | TGTGCCAGCAGCTTAGATGTAGCGACCGGAGGCCACGAGCAGTACTTC
TRBJ2-1 | - | TRBV7-8 | TRBD2 | CASSLELAGGRNEQFF | TGTGCCAGCAGCTTAGAGCTGGCGGGAGGGAGAAATGAGCAGTTCTTC
TRBJ2-1 | many | TRBV20-1 | - | CSARGNPGLPYNEQFF | TGCAGTGCTAGAGGCAACCCGGGACTCCCCTACAATGAGCAGTTCTTC
TRBJ2-2 | many | TRBV5-1 | - | CASSPDYNTGELFF | TGCGCCAGCAGTCCTGACTATAACACCGGGGAGCTGTTTTTT
TRBJ2-7 | many | TRBV5-1 | - | CASSLVGAALRLEQYF | TGCGCCAGCAGCTTGGTTGGGGCCGCCCTACGACTGGAGCAGTACTTC
TRBJ2-3 | - | TRBV20-1 | TRBD2 | CSARHSGRGTDTQYF | TGCAGTGCTAGGCATAGCGGGAGGGGAACAGATACGCAGTATTTT
TRBJ2-5 | - | TRBV30 | - | CAWSGSPWETQYF | TGTGCCTGGAGTGGGAGCCCCTGGGAGACCCAGTACTTC
TRBJ2-1 | - | TRBV7-9 | - | CASSFPTGLDFNEQFF | TGTGCCAGCAGCTTTCCTACCGGGCTCGATTTCAATGAGCAGTTCTTC
TRBJ2-7 | few | TRBV7-2 | TRBD2 | CASSLVGTSGVSYEQYF | TGTGCCAGCAGCTTAGTGGGGACTAGCGGGGTCTCCTACGAGCAGTACTTC
TRBJ1-6 | many | TRBV12-3/TRBV12-4 | - | CASSLASGPRPGGFNSPLHF | TGTGCCAGCAGTTTAGCGTCCGGGCCCCGGCCCGGTGGGTTTAATTCACCCCTCCACTTT
TRBJ1-1 | many | TRBV5-1 | - | CASSFSFFATEAFF | TGCGCCAGCAGCTTTTCCTTCTTCGCCACTGAAGCTTTCTTT
TRBJ2-1 | few | TRBV7-8 | - | CASSLNREQFF | TGTGCCAGCAGCTTAAATCGTGAGCAGTTCTTC
TRBJ1-2 | many | TRBV28 | TRBD1 | CASSLVTGGDSYTF | TGTGCCAGCAGTTTGGTGACAGGGGGCGATAGCTACACCTTC
TRBJ2-5 | - | TRBV24-1 | - | CATSDLQFGGVETQYF | TGTGCCACCAGTGATTTGCAGTTTGGGGGTGTGGAGACCCAGTACTTC
TRBJ2-7 | many | TRBV28 | TRBD2 | CASSLFAGGGPSSYEQYF | TGTGCCAGCAGTTTATTCGCAGGCGGGGGTCCGAGCTCCTACGAGCAGTACTTC
TRBJ2-7 | - | TRBV29-1 | TRBD1 | CSANRGPLDEQYF | TGCAGCGCAAACAGGGGACCTCTCGACGAGCAGTACTTC
TRBJ2-1 | few | TRBV24-1 | TRBD2 | CATSDPGLADPNEQFF | TGTGCCACCAGTGACCCGGGACTAGCGGACCCCAATGAGCAGTTCTTC
TRBJ2-5 | few | TRBV20-1 | TRBD2 | CSARSPGLAVQETQYF | TGCAGTGCTAGATCTCCGGGACTAGCGGTCCAAGAGACCCAGTACTTC
TRBJ1-1 | few | TRBV7-9 | - | CASSPTGFYNTEAFF | TGTGCCAGCAGTCCCACTGGGTTTTATAACACTGAAGCTTTCTTT
TRBJ2-2 | - | TRBV12-3/TRBV12-4 | TRBD2 | CASNPRGGELFF | TGTGCCAGCAACCCGCGGGGGGGGGAGCTGTTTTTT
TRBJ2-2 | few | TRBV5-1 | TRBD1 | CASRGRPGQLNTGELFF | TGCGCCAGCAGGGGAAGACCGGGACAGCTAAACACCGGGGAGCTGTTTTTT
TRBJ2-1 | few | TRBV5-1 | TRBD2 | CASSLGLAGGISYNEQFF | TGCGCCAGCAGCTTGGGACTAGCGGGCGGGATTTCCTACAATGAGCAGTTCTTC
TRBJ1-5 | - | TRBV7-9 | TRBD1 | CASSSELDRGQPQHF | TGTGCCAGCAGCTCCGAACTTGACAGGGGGCAGCCCCAGCATTTT
TRBJ2-7 | - | TRBV20-1 | TRBD1 | CSALRDRGDEQYF | TGCAGTGCATTACGGGACAGGGGCGACGAGCAGTACTTC
TRBJ2-1 | - | TRBV7-7 | TRBD2 | CASSPEPGLAVNGEQFF | TGTGCTAGCAGCCCCGAACCGGGACTAGCGGTCAACGGTGAGCAGTTCTTC
TRBJ2-7 | many | TRBV7-6 | - | CASSLARGRWEQYF | TGTGCCAGCAGCTTAGCCCGGGGAAGGTGGGAGCAGTACTTC